This TCR beta chain is from a study of technical replicates of blood from a handful of donors. TCRdb keeps only in-frame clones here, not all; method: immunoSEQ multiplex PCR. The repertoire includes tens of thousands of clones, around 94% of them detected once, and under 0.3% sits in the top ten. The germline V gene has CDR1 MNHEY and CDR2 SMNVEV (reference sequence). With 5 bases clipped from V and 5 bases from J, the junction kept 9 bases outside the gene matches. This CDR3 has 15 residues. The sequencing sample was made of T cells isolated from PBMCs. This chain links TRBV27 with TRBJ1-2; TRBD1 aligns across 9 bases. The TCR sequence derives from a human donor in good health. CDR3 in amino acids: CASSPQTGGGYGYTF. CDR3 sequence (DNA): TGTGCCAGCAGTCCCCAGACAGGGGGTGGGTATGGCTACACCTTC.